This T cell receptor (beta chain) was captured in a study of blood T cell repertoires in COVID-19. For the study at large: There were acute and convalescent COVID-19 samples, and they came from the United States, Italy and Spain. T cells, B-cell-depleted T cells, or PBMCs provided the cDNA or gDNA that served as material.

Authors' data handling: The assay estimated nucleated cells by amplifying reference gene primers. Profiling relied on immunoSEQ multiplex PCR, and the TCRdb table lists in-frame clones only, not all of them. Clone size and V and J calls were adopted from that table, with D and trimming inferred from the DNA. The data show some 80,000 clones, about 83% seen once. The clonotype originates from a human donor in a cohort sampled during active COVID-19. The source material was peripheral blood.

CDR3 DNA: TGTGCCAGCAGTCGACGTACAGGGGAAGAGACCCAGTACTTC. It is translated as CASSRRTGEETQYF. The V call is TRBV28, the J call TRBJ2-5, with TRBD1 matching over 7 bases. Germline-derived CDR1 and CDR2 are MDHEN and SYDVKM. V trimming: 5 bases; J trimming: 3 bases; junction bases outside the gene matches: 6. The CDR3 length is 14 residues. The full variable domain, with the rest looked up from reference TRBV28 and TRBJ2-5, is DVKVTQSSRYLVKRTGEKVFLECVQDMDHENMFWYRQDPGLGLRLIYFSYDVKMKEKGDIPEGYSVSREKKERFSLILESASTNQTSMYLCASSRRTGEETQYFGPGTRLLVL.